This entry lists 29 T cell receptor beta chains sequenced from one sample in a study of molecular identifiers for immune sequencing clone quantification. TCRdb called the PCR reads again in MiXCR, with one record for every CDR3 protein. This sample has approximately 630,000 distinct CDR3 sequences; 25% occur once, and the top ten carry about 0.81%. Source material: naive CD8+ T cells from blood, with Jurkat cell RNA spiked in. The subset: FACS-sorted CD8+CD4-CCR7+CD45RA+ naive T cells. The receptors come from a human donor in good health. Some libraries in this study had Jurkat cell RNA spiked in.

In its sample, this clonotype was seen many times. CDR3 DNA sequence: TGTGCCAGCAGCACAAGCCCGGGACTAGCGTTAGTGTACGAGCAGTACTTC. This encodes CASSTSPGLALVYEQYF. V is TRBV28 and J is TRBJ2-7; 10 bases map to TRBD2. This CDR3 is 17 amino acids long. From germline, CDR1 is MDHEN and CDR2 SYDVKM. Trimming at V came to 6 bases and at J to 4 bases, leaving 15 bases not matched to a gene.

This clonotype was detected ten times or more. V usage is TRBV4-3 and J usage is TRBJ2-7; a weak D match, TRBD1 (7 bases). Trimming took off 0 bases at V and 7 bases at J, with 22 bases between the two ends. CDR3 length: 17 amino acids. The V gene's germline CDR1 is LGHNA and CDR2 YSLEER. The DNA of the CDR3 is TGCGCCAGCAGCCAAGATTTCGAGGCAGGGGGGTCTCGGGAGCAGTACTTC. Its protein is CASSQDFEAGGSREQYF.

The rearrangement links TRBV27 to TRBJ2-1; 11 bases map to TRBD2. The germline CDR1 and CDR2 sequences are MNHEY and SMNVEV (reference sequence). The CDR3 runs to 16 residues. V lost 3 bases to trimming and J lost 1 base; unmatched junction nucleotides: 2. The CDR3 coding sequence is TGTGCCAGCAGTTTGACTAGCGGGACTTCCTACAATGAGCAGTTCTTC. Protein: CASSLTSGTSYNEQFF.

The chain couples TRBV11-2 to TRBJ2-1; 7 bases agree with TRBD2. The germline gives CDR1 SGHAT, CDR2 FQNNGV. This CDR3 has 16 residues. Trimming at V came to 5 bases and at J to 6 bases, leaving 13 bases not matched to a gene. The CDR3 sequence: CASSPFLAGEGNEQFF. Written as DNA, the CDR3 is TGTGCCAGCAGCCCCTTCCTGGCGGGGGAGGGCAATGAGCAGTTCTTC. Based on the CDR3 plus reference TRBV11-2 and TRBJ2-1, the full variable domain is EAGVAQSPRYKIIEKRQSVAFWCNPISGHATLYWYQQILGQGPKLLIQFQNNGVVDDSQLPKDRFSAERLKGVDSTLKIQPAKLEDSAVYLCASSPFLAGEGNEQFFGPGTRLTVL.

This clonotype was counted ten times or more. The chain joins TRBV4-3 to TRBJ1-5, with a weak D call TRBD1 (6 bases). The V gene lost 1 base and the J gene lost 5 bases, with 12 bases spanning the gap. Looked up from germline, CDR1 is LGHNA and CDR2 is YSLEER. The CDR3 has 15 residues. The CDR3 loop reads CASSQGWQGHQPQHF. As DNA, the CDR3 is TGCGCCAGCAGCCAAGGTTGGCAGGGGCATCAGCCCCAGCATTTT.

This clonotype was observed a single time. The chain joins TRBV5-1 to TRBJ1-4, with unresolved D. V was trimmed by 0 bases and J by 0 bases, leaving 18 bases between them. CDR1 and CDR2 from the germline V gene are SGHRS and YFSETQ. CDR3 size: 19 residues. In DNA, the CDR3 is TGCGCCAGCAGCTTGGGGGAATGGGCGGAACCCGCAACTAATGAAAAACTGTTTTTT. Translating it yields CASSLGEWAEPATNEKLFF.

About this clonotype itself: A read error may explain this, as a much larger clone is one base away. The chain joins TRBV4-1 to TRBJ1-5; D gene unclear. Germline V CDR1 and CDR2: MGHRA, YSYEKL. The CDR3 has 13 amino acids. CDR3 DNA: TGCGCCAGCAGCCAAGATCGAGGTCGGCCCCAGGATTTT. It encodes CASSQDRGRPQDF.

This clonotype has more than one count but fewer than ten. Here the CDR3 reads CASSLNSGGTDTQYF. Here the CDR3 DNA reads TGTGCCAGCAGCTTAAATTCGGGGGGGACAGATACGCAGTATTTT. The rearrangement joins TRBV13 to TRBJ2-3; 8 nucleotides agree with TRBD2. Per germline, CDR1 PRHDT and CDR2 FYEKMQ (reference sequence). V lost 2 bases, J lost 3 bases, and 4 bases stayed unmatched. This CDR3 contains 15 residues.

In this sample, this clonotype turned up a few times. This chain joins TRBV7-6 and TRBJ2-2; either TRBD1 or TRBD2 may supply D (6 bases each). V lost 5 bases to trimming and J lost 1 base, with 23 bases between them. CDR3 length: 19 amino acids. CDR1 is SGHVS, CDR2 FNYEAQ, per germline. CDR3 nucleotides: TGTGCCAGCAGCCCCGAAGAGGGGGGTCGGACAATGAACACCGGGGAGCTGTTTTTT. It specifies CASSPEEGGRTMNTGELFF.

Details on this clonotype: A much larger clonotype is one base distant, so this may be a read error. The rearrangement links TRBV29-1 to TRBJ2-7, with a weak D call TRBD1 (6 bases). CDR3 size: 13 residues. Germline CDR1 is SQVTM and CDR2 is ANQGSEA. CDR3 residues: CSVRQDLSCEQYF. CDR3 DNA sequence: TGCAGCGTCAGACAGGATCTATCCTGCGAGCAGTACTTC.

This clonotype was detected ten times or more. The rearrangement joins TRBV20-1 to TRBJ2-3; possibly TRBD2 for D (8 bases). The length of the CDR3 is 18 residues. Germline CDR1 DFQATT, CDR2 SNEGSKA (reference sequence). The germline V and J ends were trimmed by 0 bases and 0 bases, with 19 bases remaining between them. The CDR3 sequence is CSARDQGGTSGSTDTQYF. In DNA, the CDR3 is TGCAGTGCTAGAGATCAGGGGGGAACTAGCGGTAGCACAGATACGCAGTATTTT.

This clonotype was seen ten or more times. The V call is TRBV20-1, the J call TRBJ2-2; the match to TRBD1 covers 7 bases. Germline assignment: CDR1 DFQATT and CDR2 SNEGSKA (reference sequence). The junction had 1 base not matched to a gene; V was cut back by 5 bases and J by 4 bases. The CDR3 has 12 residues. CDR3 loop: CSAPGGTGELFF. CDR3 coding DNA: TGCAGTGCTCCAGGGGGCACCGGGGAGCTGTTTTTT.

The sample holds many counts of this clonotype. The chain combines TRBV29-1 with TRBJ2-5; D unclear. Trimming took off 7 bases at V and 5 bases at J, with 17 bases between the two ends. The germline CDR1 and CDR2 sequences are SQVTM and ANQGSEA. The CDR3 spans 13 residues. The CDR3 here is CSAYRLGTETQYF. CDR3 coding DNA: TGCAGCGCTTACCGGCTTGGCACGGAGACCCAGTACTTC.

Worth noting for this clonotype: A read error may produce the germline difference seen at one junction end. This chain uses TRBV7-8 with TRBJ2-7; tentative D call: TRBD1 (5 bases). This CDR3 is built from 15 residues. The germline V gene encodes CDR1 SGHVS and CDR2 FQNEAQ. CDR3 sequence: CASSLGQGPSYEPYF. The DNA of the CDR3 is TGTGCCAGCAGCTTAGGGCAGGGCCCGTCCTACGAGCCGTACTTC. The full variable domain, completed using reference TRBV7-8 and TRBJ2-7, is GAGVSQSPRYKVAKRGQDVALRCDPISGHVSLFWYQQALGQGPEFLTYFQNEAQLDKSGLPSDRFFAERPEGSVSTLKIQRTQQEDSAVYLCASSLGQGPSYEPYFGPGTRLTVT.

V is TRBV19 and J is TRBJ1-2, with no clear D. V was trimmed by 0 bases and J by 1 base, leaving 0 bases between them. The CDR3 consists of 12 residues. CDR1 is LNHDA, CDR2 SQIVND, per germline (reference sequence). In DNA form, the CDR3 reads TGTGCCAGTAGTATAGATAACTATGGCTACACCTTC. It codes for CASSIDNYGYTF.

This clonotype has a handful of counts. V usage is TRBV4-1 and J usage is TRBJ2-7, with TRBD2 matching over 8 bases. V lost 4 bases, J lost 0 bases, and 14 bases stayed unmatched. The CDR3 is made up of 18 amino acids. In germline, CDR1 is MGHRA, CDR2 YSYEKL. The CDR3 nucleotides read TGCGCCAGCAGCCCATCACCCCGGGGCGGGGGGATCTCCTACGAGCAGTACTTC. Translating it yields CASSPSPRGGGISYEQYF.

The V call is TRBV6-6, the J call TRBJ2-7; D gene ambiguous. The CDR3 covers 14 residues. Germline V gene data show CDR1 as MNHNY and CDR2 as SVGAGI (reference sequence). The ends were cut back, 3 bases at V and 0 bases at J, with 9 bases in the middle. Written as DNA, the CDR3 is TGTGCCAGCAGTTATTTTGTGAGCTCCTACGAGCAGTACTTC. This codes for CASSYFVSSYEQYF.

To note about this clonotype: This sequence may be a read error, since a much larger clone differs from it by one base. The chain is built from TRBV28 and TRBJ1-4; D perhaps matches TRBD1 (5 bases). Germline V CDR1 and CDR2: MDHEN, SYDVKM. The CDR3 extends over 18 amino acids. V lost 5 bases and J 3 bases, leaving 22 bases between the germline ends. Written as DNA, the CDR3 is TGTGCCAGCAGTCTTACGACCTGGGGGATTGCAGCTAATGAAAAACTGTTTTTT. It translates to CASSLTTWGIAANEKLFF.

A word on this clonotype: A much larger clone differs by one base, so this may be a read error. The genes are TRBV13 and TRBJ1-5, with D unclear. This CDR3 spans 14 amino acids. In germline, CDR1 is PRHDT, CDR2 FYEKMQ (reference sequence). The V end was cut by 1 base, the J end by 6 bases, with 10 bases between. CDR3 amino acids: CASSLAAGSQPQHF. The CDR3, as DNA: TGTGCCAGCAGCTTAGCCGCCGGCAGTCAGCCCCAGCATTTT.

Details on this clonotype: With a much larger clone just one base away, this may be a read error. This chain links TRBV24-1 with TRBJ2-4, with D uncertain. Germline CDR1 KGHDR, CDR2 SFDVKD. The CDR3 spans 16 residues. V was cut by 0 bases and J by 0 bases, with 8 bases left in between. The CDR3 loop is CATSDLRVIAKNIQYF. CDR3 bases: TGTGCCACCAGTGATTTGCGGGTCATAGCCAAAAACATTCAGTACTTC.

The DNA for the CDR3 is TGTGCCAGCAGCTTAGATTCCCCGTTAGCGGGGAGTTACGAGCAGTACTTC. Its protein product is CASSLDSPLAGSYEQYF. The V and J genes are TRBV11-2 and TRBJ2-7, with TRBD2 matching over 8 bases. Germline CDR1 SGHAT, CDR2 FQNNGV. The ends lost 0 bases at V and 4 bases at J; junction bases unmatched: 11. This CDR3 contains 17 residues.

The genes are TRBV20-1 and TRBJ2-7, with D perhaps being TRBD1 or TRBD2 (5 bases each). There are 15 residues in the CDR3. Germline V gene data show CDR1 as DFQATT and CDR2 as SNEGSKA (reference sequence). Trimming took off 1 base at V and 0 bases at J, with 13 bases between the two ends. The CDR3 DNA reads TGCAGTGCTAGAGGTCTGGGGGACCCCTCCTACGAGCAGTACTTC. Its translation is CSARGLGDPSYEQYF.

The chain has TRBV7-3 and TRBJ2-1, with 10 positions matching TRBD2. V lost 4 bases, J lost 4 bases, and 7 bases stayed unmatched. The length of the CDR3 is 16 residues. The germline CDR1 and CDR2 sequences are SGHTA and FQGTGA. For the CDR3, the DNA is TGTGCCAGCAGCTGGGTAGCGGGAGGAGAGTACAATGAGCAGTTCTTC. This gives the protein CASSWVAGGEYNEQFF.

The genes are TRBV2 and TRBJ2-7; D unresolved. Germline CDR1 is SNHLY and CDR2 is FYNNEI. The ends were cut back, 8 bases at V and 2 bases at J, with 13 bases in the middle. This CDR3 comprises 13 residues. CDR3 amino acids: CASGVPMPYEQYF. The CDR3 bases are TGTGCCAGCGGCGTTCCAATGCCCTACGAGCAGTACTTC.

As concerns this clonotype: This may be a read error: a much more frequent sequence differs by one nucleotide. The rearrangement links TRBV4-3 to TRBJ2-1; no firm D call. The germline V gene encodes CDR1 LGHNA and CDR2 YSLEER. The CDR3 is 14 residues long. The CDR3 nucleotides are TGCGCCAGCAGCCAAGGGTCTATCTACAATGAGCAGCTCTTC. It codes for CASSQGSIYNEQLF.

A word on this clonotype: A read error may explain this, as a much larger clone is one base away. CDR3 sequence reads: CSAHLVNSYEQYF. DNA for the CDR3: TGCAGTGCGCATCTAGTAAACTCCTACGAGCAGTACTTC. J is TRBJ2-7 and V is TRBV20-1, with D unclear. Trimming took 6 bases from V and 0 from J, leaving 12 bases between them. In germline, CDR1 is DFQATT, CDR2 SNEGSKA (reference sequence). CDR3 size: 13 residues.

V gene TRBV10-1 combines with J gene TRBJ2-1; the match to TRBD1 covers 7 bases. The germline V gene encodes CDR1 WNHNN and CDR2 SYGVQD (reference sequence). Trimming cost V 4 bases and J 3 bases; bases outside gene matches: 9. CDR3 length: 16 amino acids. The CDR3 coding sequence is TGCGCCAGCAGTGCCCGACAGGGAATAATCTACAATGAGCAGTTCTTC. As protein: CASSARQGIIYNEQFF.

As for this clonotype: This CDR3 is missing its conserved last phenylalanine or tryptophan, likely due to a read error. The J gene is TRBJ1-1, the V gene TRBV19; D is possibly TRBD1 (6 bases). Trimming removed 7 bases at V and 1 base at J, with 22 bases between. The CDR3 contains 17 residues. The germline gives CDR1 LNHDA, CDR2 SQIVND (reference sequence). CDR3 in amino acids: CASTQGTVISPNTEAFL. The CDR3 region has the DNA TGTGCCAGTACCCAGGGGACCGTTATCTCCCCGAACACTGAAGCTTTCCTT.

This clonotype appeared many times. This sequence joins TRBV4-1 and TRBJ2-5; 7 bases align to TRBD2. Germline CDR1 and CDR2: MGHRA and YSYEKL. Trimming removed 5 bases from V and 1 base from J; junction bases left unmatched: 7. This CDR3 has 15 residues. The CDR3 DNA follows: TGCGCCAGCAGCAGCTACGGGGGGTCCCAAGAGACCCAGTACTTC. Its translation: CASSSYGGSQETQYF.